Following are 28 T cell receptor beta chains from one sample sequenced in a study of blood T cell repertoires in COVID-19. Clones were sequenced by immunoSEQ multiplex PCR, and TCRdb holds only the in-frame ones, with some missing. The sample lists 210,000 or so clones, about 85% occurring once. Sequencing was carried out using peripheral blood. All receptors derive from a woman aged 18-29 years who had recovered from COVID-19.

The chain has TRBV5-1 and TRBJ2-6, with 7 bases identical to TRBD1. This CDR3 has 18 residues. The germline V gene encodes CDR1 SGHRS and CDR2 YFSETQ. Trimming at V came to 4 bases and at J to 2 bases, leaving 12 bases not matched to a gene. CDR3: CASSKGTAAAAGANVLTF. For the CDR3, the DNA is TGCGCCAGCAGCAAAGGGACAGCCGCTGCAGCTGGGGCCAACGTCCTGACTTTC.

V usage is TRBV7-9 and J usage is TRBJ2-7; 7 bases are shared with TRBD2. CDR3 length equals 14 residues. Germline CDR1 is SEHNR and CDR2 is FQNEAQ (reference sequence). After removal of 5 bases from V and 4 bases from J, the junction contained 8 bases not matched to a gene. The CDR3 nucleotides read TGTGCCAGCAGCCCGAGGTCGGGGGGTTACGAGCAGTACTTC. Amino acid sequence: CASSPRSGGYEQYF.

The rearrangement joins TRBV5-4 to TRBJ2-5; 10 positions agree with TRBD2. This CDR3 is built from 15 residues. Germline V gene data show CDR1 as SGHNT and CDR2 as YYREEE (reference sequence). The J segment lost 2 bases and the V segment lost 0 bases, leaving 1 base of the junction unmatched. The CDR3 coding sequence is TGTGCCAGCAGCTTGGCTAGCGGGAGACAAGAGACCCAGTACTTC. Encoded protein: CASSLASGRQETQYF.

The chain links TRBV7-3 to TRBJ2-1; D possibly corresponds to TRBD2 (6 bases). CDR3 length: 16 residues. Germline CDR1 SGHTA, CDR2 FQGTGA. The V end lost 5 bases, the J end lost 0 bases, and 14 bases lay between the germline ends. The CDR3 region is CASSDPAGHSYNEQFF. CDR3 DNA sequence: TGTGCCAGCAGCGATCCAGCGGGCCACTCCTACAATGAGCAGTTCTTC.

The CDR3 spells CASSTPPGQPNTEAFF. The CDR3 DNA reads TGTGCCAGCAGTACCCCGCCTGGGCAGCCGAACACTGAAGCTTTCTTT. The V call is TRBV6-2 or TRBV6-3, the J call TRBJ1-1; D unclear. Germline CDR1 MNHEY, CDR2 SVGEGT. The CDR3 sequence is 16 residues long. Trimming took off 5 bases at V and 1 base at J, with 17 bases between the two ends.

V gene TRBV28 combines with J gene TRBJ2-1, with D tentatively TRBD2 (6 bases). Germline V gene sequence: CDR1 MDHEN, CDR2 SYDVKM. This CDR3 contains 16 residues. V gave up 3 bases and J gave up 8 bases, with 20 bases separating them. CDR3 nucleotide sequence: TGTGCCAGCAGTTTCAGACTAGAATGGCGGGGCGATGAGCAGTTCTTC. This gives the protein CASSFRLEWRGDEQFF.

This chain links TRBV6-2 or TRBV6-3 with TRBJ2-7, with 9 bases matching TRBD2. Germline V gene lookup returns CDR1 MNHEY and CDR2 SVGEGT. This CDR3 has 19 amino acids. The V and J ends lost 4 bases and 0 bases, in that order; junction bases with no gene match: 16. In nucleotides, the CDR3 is TGTGCCAGCAGTTCGAGGGACGGAGCGGGAGGAGCTAGCTCCTACGAGCAGTACTTC. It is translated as CASSSRDGAGGASSYEQYF.

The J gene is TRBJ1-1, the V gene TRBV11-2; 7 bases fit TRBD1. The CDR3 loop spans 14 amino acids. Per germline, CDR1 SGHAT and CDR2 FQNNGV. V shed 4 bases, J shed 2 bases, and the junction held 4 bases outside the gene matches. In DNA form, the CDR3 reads TGTGCCAGCAGCTATTACAGGGGAAACACTGAAGCTTTCTTT. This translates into CASSYYRGNTEAFF. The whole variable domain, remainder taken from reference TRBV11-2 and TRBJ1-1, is EAGVAQSPRYKIIEKRQSVAFWCNPISGHATLYWYQQILGQGPKLLIQFQNNGVVDDSQLPKDRFSAERLKGVDSTLKIQPAKLEDSAVYLCASSYYRGNTEAFFGQGTRLTVV.

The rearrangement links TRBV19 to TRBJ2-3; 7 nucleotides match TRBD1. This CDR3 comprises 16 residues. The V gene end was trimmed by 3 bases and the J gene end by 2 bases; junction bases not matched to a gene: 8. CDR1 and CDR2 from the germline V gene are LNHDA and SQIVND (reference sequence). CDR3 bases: TGTGCCAGTAGTATCGGGTACAGGGGATTCACAGATACGCAGTATTTT. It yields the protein CASSIGYRGFTDTQYF.

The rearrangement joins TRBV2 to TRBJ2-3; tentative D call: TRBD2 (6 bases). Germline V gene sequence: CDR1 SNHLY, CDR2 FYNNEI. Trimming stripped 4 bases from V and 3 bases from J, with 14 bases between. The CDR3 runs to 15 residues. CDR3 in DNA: TGTGCCAGCAGTGCGGGACTCTTTACTACAGATACGCAGTATTTT. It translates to CASSAGLFTTDTQYF.

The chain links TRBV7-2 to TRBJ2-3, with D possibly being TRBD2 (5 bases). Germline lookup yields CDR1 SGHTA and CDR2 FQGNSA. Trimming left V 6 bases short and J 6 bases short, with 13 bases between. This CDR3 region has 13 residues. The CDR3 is CASSFGMTDTQYF. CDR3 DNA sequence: TGTGCCAGCAGTTTCGGGATGACCGATACGCAGTATTTT.

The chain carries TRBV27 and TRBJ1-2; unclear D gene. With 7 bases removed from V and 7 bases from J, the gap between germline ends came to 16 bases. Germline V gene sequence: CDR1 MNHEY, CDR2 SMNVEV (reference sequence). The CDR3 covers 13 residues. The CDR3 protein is CASNKLGEGGYTF. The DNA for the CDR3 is TGTGCCAGCAACAAGTTGGGAGAGGGTGGCTACACCTTC.

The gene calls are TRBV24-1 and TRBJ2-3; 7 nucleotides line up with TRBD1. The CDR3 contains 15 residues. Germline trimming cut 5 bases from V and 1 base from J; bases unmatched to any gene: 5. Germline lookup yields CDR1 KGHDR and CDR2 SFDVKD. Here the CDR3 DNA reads TGTGCCACCAGTGCACGACAGGGACGCACAGATACGCAGTATTTT. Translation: CATSARQGRTDTQYF.

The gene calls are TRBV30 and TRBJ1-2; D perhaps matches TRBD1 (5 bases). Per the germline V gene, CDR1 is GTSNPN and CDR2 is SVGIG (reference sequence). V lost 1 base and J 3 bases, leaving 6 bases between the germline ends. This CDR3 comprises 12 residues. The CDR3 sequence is CAWSGGDYGYTF. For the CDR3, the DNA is TGTGCCTGGAGTGGGGGGGACTATGGCTACACCTTC.

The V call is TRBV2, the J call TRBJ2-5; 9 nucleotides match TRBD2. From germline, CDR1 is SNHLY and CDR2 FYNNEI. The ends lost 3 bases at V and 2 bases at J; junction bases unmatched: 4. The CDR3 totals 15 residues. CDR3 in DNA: TGTGCCAGCAGTGACTTGGCGGGAGGGCAAGAGACCCAGTACTTC. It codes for CASSDLAGGQETQYF.

CDR3: CASSLDSGGGFHYGYTF. For the CDR3, the DNA is TGCGCCAGCAGCTTGGATTCAGGGGGCGGCTTTCACTATGGCTACACCTTC. The chain couples TRBV5-1 to TRBJ1-2; 8 bases fit TRBD1. Germline CDR1 and CDR2: SGHRS and YFSETQ. This CDR3 is 17 amino acids long. V trimming: 0 bases; J trimming: 3 bases; junction bases outside the gene matches: 10. Drawing the rest from reference TRBV5-1 and TRBJ1-2, the complete variable domain is KAGVTQTPRYLIKTRGQQVTLSCSPISGHRSVSWYQQTPGQGLQFLFEYFSETQRNKGNFPGRFSGRQFSNSRSEMNVSTLELGDSALYLCASSLDSGGGFHYGYTFGSGTRLTVV.

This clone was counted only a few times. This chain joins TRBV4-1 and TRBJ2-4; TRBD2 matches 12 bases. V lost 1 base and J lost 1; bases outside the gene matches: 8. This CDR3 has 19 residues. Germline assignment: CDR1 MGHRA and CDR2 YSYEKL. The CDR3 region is CASSQGLAGGLGAKNIQYF. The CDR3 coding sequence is TGCGCCAGCAGCCAAGGTCTAGCGGGAGGGCTGGGGGCCAAAAACATTCAGTACTTC.

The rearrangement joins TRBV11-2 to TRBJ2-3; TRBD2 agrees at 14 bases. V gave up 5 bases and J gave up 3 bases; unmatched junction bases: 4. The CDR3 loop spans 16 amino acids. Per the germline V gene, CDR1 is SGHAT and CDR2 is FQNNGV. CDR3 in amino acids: CASSPGTSGSTDTQYF. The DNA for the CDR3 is TGTGCCAGCAGCCCCGGGACTAGCGGGAGTACAGATACGCAGTATTTT.

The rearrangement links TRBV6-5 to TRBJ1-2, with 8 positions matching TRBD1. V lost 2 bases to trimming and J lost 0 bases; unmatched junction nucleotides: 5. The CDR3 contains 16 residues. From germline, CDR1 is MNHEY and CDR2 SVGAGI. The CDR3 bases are TGTGCCAGCAGTTACGGCAGGGGGCTGACTAACTATGGCTACACCTTC. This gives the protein CASSYGRGLTNYGYTF.

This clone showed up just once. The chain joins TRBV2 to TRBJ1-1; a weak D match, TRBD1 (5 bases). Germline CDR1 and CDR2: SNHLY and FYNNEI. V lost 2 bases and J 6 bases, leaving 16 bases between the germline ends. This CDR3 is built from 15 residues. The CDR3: CASSERGIWGPEAFF. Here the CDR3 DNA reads TGTGCCAGCAGTGAACGCGGGATTTGGGGACCTGAAGCTTTCTTT.

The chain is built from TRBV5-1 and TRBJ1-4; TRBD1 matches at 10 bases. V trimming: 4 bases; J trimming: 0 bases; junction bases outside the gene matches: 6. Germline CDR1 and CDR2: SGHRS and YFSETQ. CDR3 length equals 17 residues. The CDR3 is CASSHPGQGSTNEKLFF. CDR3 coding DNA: TGCGCCAGCAGCCACCCGGGACAGGGGTCAACTAATGAAAAACTGTTTTTT.

This CDR3 is CASSPGTGPEQYF. The CDR3 DNA is TGCGCCAGCAGCCCCGGGACAGGGCCCGAGCAGTACTTC. The V gene is TRBV5-1, the J gene TRBJ2-7, with 9 bases lining up with TRBD1. V was pared by 4 bases and J by 6 bases, with 5 bases of the junction left unmatched. The CDR3 spans 13 residues. Germline V gene sequence: CDR1 SGHRS, CDR2 YFSETQ.

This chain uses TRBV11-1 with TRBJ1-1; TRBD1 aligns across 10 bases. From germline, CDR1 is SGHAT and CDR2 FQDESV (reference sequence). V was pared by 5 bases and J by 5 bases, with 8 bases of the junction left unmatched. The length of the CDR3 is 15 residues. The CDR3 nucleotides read TGTGCCAGCAGCCCAAGGACAGGGGGACGTACTGAAGCTTTCTTT. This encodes CASSPRTGGRTEAFF.

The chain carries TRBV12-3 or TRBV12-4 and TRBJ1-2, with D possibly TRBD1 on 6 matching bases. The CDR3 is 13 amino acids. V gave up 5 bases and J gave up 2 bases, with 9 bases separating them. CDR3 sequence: CASSPDRNYGYTF. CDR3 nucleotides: TGTGCCAGCAGTCCGGACAGAAACTATGGCTACACCTTC.

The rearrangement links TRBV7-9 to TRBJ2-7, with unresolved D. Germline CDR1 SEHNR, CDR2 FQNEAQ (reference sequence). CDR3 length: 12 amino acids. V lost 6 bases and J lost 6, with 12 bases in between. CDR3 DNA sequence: TGTGCCAGCAGTCCCCCAGGTCGCGAGCAGTACTTC. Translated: CASSPPGREQYF.

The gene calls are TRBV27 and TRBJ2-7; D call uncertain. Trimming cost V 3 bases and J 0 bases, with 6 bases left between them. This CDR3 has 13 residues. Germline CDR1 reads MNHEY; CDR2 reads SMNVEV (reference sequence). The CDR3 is CASSFYGSYEQYF. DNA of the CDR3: TGTGCCAGCAGTTTTTACGGCTCCTACGAGCAGTACTTC.

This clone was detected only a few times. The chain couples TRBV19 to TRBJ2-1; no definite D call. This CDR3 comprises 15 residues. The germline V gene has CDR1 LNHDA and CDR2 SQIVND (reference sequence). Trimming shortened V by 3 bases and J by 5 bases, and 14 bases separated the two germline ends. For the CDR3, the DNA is TGTGCCAGTAGTATTCAAGGAGTAGGCCACAATGAGCAGTTCTTC. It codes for CASSIQGVGHNEQFF.

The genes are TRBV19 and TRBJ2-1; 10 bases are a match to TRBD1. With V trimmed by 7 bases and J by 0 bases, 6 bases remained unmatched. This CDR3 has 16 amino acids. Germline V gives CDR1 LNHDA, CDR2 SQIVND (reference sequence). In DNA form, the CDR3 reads TGTGCCAGTATTAGGACAGGGGGGAGCTCCTACAATGAGCAGTTCTTC. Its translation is CASIRTGGSSYNEQFF.